This T cell receptor beta chain stems from a study of regulatory T cells in long-lasting Graves disease. Germline CDR1 is LNHNV and CDR2 is YYDKDF (reference sequence). This CDR3 region has 17 residues. Trimming cost V 1 base and J 6 bases, with 22 bases left between them. Study-level points and caveats: Patients whose Graves' disease persisted exhibited lower TCR diversity than those newly diagnosed. New patients shared fewer than 1,000 public clonotypes, and persistent patients shared more, with fewer than 3,500.

Turning to this clonotype: Its specificity is unknown.

Time point in this sample: newly diagnosed GD, antithyroid drugs for less than 3 months. PBMC RNA was the source of the TCR library. TCR beta libraries were built with iRepertoire HTBI primers and Arm-PCR of CDR3 regions. TCRdb fed the multiplex PCR reads into MiXCR, producing one record per CDR3 protein. The sample yields roughly 400,000 distinct CDR3 sequences, about 15% seen once. This same sample was also taken into another study, of T cells in Graves' hyperthyroidism and ophthalmopathy.

The source was peripheral blood mononuclear cells (PBMCs), collected at new diagnosis, from a patient treated with antithyroid drugs. The source is a woman younger than 30 with Graves disease. V is TRBV15 and J is TRBJ2-7; D perhaps matches TRBD2 (6 bases). CDR3 loop: CATSRGVPSGLASEQYF. The CDR3 DNA follows: TGTGCCACCAGCAGAGGTGTCCCGTCGGGACTCGCCTCCGAGCAGTACTTC.